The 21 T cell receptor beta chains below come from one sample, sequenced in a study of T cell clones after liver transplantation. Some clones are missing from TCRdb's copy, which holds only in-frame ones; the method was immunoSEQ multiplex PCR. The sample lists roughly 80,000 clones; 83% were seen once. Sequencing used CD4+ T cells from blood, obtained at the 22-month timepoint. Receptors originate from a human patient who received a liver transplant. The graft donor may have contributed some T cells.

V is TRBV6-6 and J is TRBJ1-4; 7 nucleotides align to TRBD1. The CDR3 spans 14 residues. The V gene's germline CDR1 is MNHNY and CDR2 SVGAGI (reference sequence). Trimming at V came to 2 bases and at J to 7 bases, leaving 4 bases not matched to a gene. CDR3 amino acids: CASSYRTGGEKLFF. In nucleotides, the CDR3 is TGTGCCAGCAGTTACAGGACAGGTGGTGAAAAACTGTTTTTT.

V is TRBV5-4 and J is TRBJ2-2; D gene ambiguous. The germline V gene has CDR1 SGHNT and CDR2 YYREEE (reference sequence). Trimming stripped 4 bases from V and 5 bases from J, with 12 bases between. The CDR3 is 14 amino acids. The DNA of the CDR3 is TGTGCCAGCAGCCTATCCCCCGGGACCGGGGAGCTGTTTTTT. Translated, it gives CASSLSPGTGELFF.

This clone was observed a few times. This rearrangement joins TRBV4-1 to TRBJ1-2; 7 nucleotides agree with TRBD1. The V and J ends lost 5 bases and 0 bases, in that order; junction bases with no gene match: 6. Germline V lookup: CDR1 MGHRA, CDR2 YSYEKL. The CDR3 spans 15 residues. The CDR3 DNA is TGCGCCAGCAGCTATAACAGGGGAGCTAACTATGGCTACACCTTC. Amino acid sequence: CASSYNRGANYGYTF.

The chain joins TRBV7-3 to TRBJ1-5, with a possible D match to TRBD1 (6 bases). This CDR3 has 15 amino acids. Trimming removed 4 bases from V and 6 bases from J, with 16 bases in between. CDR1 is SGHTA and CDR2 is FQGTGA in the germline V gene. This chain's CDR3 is CASSSHGGQGQPQHF. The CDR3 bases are TGTGCCAGCAGCTCGCACGGGGGACAAGGTCAGCCCCAGCATTTT. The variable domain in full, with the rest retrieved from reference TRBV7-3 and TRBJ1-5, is GAGVSQTPSNKVTEKGKYVELRCDPISGHTALYWYRQSLGQGPEFLIYFQGTGAADDSGLPNDRFFAVRPEGSVSTLKIQRTERGDSAVYLCASSSHGGQGQPQHFGDGTRLSIL.

The CDR3 DNA reads TGTGCCAGCAGCTTGTCCAGCGGGGGGGCAGATACGCAGTATTTT. This encodes CASSLSSGGADTQYF. The chain combines TRBV7-2 with TRBJ2-3; 10 bases match TRBD2. V shed 3 bases and J 4 bases; nucleotides not matched to a gene: 4. CDR3 length equals 15 residues. The germline gives CDR1 SGHTA, CDR2 FQGNSA.

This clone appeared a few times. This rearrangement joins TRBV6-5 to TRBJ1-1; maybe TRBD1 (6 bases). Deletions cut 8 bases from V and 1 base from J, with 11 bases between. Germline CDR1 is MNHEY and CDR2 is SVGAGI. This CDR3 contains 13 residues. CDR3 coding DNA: TGTGCCAGCCGGGACATCTGGAACACTGAAGCTTTCTTT. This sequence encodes CASRDIWNTEAFF.

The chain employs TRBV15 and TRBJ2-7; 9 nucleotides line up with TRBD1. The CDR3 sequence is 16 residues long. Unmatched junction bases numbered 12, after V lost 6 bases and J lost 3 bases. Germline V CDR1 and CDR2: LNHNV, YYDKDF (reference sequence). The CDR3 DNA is TGTGCCACCAGAAGAAACCGACAGGGGGTATACTACGAGCAGTACTTC. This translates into CATRRNRQGVYYEQYF. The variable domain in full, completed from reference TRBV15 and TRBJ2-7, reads DAMVIQNPRYQVTQFGKPVTLSCSQTLNHNVMYWYQQKSSQAPKLLFHYYDKDFNNEADTPDNFQSRRPNTSFCFLDIRSPGLGDTAMYLCATRRNRQGVYYEQYFGPGTRLTVT.

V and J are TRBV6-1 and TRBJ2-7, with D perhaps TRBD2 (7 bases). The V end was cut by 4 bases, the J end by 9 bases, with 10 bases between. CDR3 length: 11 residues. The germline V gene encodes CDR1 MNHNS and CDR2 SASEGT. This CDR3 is CASSGGGPQYF. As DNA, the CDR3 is TGTGCCAGCAGTGGGGGGGGGCCGCAGTACTTC.

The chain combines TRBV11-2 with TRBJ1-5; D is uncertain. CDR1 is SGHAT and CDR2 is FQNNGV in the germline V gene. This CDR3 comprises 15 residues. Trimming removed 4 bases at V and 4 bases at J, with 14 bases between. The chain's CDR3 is CASSSEGSPNQPQHF. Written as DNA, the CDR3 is TGTGCCAGCAGCTCGGAAGGGTCACCAAATCAGCCCCAGCATTTT. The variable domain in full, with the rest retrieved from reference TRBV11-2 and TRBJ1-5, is EAGVAQSPRYKIIEKRQSVAFWCNPISGHATLYWYQQILGQGPKLLIQFQNNGVVDDSQLPKDRFSAERLKGVDSTLKIQPAKLEDSAVYLCASSSEGSPNQPQHFGDGTRLSIL.

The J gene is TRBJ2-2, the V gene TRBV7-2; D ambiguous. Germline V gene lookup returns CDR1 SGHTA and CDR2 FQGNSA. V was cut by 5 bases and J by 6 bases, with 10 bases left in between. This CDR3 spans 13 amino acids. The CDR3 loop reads CASSRLGSGELFF. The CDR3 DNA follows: TGTGCCAGCAGCCGTCTTGGGTCCGGGGAGCTGTTTTTT.

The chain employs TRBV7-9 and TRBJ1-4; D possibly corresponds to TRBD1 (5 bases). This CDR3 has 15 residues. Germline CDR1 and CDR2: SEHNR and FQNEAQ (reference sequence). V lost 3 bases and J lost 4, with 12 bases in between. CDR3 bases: TGTGCCAGCAGCTTCGGACGACAGAGTAATGAAAAACTGTTTTTT. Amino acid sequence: CASSFGRQSNEKLFF.

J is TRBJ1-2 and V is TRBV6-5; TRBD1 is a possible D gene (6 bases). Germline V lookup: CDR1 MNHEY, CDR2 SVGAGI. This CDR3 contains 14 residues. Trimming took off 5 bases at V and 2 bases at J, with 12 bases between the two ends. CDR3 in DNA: TGTGCCAGCAGTCTGGACAGCTTGAACTATGGCTACACCTTC. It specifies CASSLDSLNYGYTF.

The CDR3 reads CASSPFGAGITDTQYF. The CDR3 DNA reads as TGTGCCAGCAGCCCCTTCGGGGCGGGAATCACAGATACGCAGTATTTT. The rearrangement uses TRBV7-3 and TRBJ2-3; D is possibly TRBD2 (6 bases). This CDR3 has 16 amino acids. Looked up from germline, CDR1 is SGHTA and CDR2 is FQGTGA. V lost 5 bases, J lost 2 bases, and 17 bases lay in between.

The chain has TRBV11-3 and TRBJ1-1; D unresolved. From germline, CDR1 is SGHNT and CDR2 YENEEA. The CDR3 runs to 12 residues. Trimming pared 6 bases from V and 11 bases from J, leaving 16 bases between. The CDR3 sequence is CASSANTGKAFF. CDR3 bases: TGTGCCAGCAGTGCAAATACGGGGAAGGCTTTCTTT.

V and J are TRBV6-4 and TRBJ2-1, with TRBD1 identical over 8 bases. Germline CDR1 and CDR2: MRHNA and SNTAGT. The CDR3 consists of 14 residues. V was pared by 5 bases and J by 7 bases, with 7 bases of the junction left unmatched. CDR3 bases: TGTGCCAGCAGTATAGACAGGGGATCGAATGAGCAGTTCTTC. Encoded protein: CASSIDRGSNEQFF.

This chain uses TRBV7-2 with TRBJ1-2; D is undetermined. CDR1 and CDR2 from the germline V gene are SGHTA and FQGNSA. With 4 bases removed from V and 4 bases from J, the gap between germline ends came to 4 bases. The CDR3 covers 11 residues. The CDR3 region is CASSSTYGYTF. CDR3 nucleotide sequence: TGTGCCAGCAGCTCCACCTATGGCTACACCTTC.

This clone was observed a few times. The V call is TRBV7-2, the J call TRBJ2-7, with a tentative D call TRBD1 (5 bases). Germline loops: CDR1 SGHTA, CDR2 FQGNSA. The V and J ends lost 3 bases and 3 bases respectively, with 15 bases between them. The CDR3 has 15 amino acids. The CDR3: CASSFVQGGNYEQYF. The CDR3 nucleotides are TGTGCCAGCAGCTTCGTCCAGGGTGGGAACTACGAGCAGTACTTC.

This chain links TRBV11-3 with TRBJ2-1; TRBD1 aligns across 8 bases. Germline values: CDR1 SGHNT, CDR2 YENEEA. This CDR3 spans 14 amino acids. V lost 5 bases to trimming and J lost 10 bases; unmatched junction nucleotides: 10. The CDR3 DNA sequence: TGTGCCAGCAGCATTAGGACAGGGCGCGGAGAGCAGTTCTTC. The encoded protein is CASSIRTGRGEQFF.

In DNA form, the CDR3 reads TGTGCCTGGAGTCGTCAGGGGGACCAGCCCCAGCATTTT. It yields the protein CAWSRQGDQPQHF. The chain is built from TRBV30 and TRBJ1-5, with TRBD1 matching 7 bases. Germline CDR1 is GTSNPN and CDR2 is SVGIG (reference sequence). The CDR3 has 13 residues. V dropped 2 bases and J dropped 7; count of bases not matched to a gene: 5.

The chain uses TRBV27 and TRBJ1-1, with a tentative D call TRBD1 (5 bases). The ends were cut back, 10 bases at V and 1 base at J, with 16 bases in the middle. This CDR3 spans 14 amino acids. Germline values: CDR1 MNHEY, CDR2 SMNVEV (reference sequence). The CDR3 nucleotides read TGTGCCACCACACCAGGGACCCAGAACACTGAAGCTTTCTTT. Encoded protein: CATTPGTQNTEAFF.

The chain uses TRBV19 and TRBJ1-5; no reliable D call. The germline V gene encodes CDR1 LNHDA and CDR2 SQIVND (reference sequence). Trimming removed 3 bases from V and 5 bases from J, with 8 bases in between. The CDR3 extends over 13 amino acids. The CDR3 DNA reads TGTGCCAGTAGTATTTCTGGGGATCAGCCCCAGCATTTT. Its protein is CASSISGDQPQHF.